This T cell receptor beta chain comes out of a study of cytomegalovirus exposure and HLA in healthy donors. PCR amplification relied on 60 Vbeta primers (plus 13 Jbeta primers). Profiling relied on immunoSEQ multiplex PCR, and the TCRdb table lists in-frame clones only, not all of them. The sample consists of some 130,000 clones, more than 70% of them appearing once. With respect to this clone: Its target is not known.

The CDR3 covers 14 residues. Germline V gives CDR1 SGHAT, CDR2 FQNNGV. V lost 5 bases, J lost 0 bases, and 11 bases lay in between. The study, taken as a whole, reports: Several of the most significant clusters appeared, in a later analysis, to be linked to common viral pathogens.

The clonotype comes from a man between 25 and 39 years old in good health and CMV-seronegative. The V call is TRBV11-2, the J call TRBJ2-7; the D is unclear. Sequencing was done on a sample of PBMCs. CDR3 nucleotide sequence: TGTGCCAGCAGCCATGGGCACAGCTCCTACGAGCAGTACTTC. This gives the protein CASSHGHSSYEQYF.